This record looks at one T cell receptor (beta chain) sequence and its context. Its antigen is currently not known. It has no much larger one-base neighbor in the sample; base qualities were not kept. The immunoSEQ Assay, a bias-controlled multiplex PCR, was used to amplify TCRbeta CDR3 regions from genomic DNA. In the original analysis: Nucleated cell counts per sample were estimated from amplification of reference gene primers within the assay. To quantify the absolute abundance of each unique TCRbeta CDR3 rearrangement, sequence reads were collapsed and filtered. For each sample, productive Simpson clonality was calculated as the square root of Simpson's diversity index across productive rearrangements. TCRdb obtained this table from immuneACCESS and retained in-frame rearrangements with V and J assigned. These tables miss some clones; where compared with another copy, unresolved V genes account for less than half of the shortfall, and the remainder is unexplained. V and J calls and clone size are copied from that table; D and trimming were computed from the DNA. The sample data list roughly 150,000 clones, and around 83% of these were observed just once. The ten largest clones represent 10% to 15% of the sample.

From the cysteine up to the phenylalanine, the CDR3 has a length of 14 residues. Only the CDR3 DNA stays, 42 bases, in frame from base 1. The germline V gene yields SGHAT for CDR1 and FQNNGV for CDR2. For this chain, trimming is 5 bases at the V end and 2 bases at the J end, and the number of junction bases without a gene match is 5. This sample is drawn from a study of blood T cell repertoires in COVID-19 (dated by TCRdb to about 2020). Concerning the study at large: The collaborator samples originated in the United States, Italy and Spain and spanned the acute and convalescent phases of COVID-19. The material from the prospective study consisted of cDNA or gDNA derived from T cells, B-cell-depleted T cells, or PBMCs. Nearly every sample came with metadata listing a de-identified subject ID, COVID-19 status, age in years and sex. Deeply sampled blood TCRbeta repertoires from subjects exposed to, actively infected with, or recovered from COVID-19 were included in the dataset. Where available, HLA class I and class II types were obtained from metadata supplied by the sample provider rather than from assay-based typing. A freely available public database, intended as a resource for researchers studying the immune response to SARS-CoV-2, is where the repertoires were released. Samples were obtained from the ongoing ImmuneRACE study (first 160 participants) and from approximately 1,200 subjects provided by 6 global collaborators.

Another Seattle source contributed samples from volunteer blood donors who had recovered from COVID-19. Each collaborating institution followed its own protocols to collect whole blood in K2EDTA tubes. For TCRbeta analysis, collaborators shipped samples as frozen whole blood, isolated PBMCs, or DNA extracted from either of those sample types. The paper's findings and limits, for the study overall: The quantity of clinical and demographic metadata differed by source and by participant and was supplied without curation.

This receptor chain uses TRBV11-2 and TRBJ2-7, with TRBD2 identical over 8 junction bases. Material for sequencing was peripheral blood. The clonotype comes from a man aged 70 or older who had recovered from COVID-19. DNA sequence: TGTGCCAGCAGCCCGGGGGGGAAGGCCTACGAGCAGTACTTC. This codes for CASSPGGKAYEQYF.